What follows describes a single TCR beta chain. The sample comes from a study of technical replicates of blood from several donors. TCRdb keeps only in-frame clones here, not all; method: immunoSEQ multiplex PCR. Seen here are 84,000 or so clones, roughly 94% observed once, and the top ten hold less than 0.25%. The CDR3 consists of 14 residues. In germline, CDR1 is MNHEY, CDR2 SMNVEV (reference sequence). Deletions cut 2 bases from V and 2 bases from J, with 10 bases between. This chain connects TRBV27 to TRBJ2-7, with a weak D call TRBD1 (5 bases). Sequenced input: T cells isolated from PBMCs. The clonotype was recovered from a human donor in good health. The CDR3 sequence is CASSLTDSTYEQYF. CDR3 bases: TGTGCCAGCAGTTTAACCGACAGCACCTACGAGCAGTACTTC.